This TCR beta chain was recovered during a study of radiation and T cells in renal cell carcinoma. Study details: Nephrectomy followed 15 Gy stereotactic body radiation by 4 weeks.

Noted time point: blood 2 weeks post-SBRT. This sample's treatment: 15 Gy SBRT to primary tumor, nephrectomy 4 weeks later. This clone was counted a single time. Looked up from germline, CDR1 is MNHNS and CDR2 is SASEGT. The V and J ends lost 6 bases and 5 bases respectively, with 13 bases between them. CDR3 length: 14 residues. Clones were sequenced by immunoSEQ multiplex PCR, and TCRdb holds only the in-frame ones, with some missing. The table records roughly 150,000 clones, over 80% of them present only once. V usage is TRBV6-1 and J usage is TRBJ2-2; D remains ambiguous. This sequence was found in a woman aged 45-65 years with renal cell carcinoma. This specimen was blood, taken from a patient whose treatment included radiotherapy and nephrectomy. The CDR3 loop reads CASSPERDTGELFF. The CDR3 region has the DNA TGTGCCAGCAGCCCCGAAAGGGATACCGGGGAGCTGTTTTTT.